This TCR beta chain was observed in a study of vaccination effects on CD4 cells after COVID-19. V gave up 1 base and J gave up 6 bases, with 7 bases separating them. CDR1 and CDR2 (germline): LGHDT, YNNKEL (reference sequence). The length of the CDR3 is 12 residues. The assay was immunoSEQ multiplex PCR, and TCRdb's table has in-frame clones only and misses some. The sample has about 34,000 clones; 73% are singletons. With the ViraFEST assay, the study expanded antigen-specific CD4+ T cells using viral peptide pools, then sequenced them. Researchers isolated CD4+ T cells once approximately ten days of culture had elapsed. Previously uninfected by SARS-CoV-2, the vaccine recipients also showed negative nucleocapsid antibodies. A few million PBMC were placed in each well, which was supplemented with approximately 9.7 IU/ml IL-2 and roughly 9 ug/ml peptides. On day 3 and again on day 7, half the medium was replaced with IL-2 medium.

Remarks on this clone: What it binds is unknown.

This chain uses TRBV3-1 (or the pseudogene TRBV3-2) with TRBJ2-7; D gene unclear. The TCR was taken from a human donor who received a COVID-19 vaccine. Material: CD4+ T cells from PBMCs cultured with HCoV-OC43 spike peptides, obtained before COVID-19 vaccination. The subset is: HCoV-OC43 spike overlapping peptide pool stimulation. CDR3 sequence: CASSQGVLEQYF. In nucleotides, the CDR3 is TGTGCCAGCAGCCAAGGGGTACTCGAGCAGTACTTC.